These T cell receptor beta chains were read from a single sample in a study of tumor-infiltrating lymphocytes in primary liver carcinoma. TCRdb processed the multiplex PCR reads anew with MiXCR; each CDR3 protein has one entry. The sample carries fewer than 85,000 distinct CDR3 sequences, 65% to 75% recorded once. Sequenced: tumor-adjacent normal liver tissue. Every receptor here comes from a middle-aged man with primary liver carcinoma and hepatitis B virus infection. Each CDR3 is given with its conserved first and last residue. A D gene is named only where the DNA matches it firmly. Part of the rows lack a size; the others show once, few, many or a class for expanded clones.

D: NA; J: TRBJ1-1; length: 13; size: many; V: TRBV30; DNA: TGTGCCTGGAGTCCGATACAGAACACTGAAGCTTTCTTT; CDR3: CAWSPIQNTEAFF
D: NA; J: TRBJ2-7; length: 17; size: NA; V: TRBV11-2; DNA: TGTGCCAGCAGTTTAGGGGGGACAAGCGGGCACACCTACGAGCAGTACTTC; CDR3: CASSLGGTSGHTYEQYF
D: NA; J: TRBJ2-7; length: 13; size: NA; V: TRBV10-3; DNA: TGTGCCATCAGTGGCCCGAGTGTCTACGAGCAGTACTTC; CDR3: CAISGPSVYEQYF
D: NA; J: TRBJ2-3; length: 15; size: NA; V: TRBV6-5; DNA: TGTGCCGGCAGTCCCCGGGGGCTAAGCTCAGATACGCGGTATTTT; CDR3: CAGSPRGLSSDTRYF
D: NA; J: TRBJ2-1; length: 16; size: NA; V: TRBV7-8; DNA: TGTGCCAGCAGCTCTGACTTCGCTGGTACCTACAATGGGCAGTTCTTC; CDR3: CASSSDFAGTYNGQFF
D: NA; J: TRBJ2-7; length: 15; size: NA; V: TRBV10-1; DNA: TGCGCCAGCGGTGAGGGTCTAGGCGCTTGGGGCGAGCAGTACTTC; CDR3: CASGEGLGAWGEQYF
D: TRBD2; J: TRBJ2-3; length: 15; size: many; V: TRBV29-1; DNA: TGCAGCGTACGGACTAGCGGGAGTTGGAAAGATACGCAGTATTTT; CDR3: CSVRTSGSWKDTQYF
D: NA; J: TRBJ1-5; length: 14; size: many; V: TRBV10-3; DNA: TGTGCCACTGGACAGCCTGGGGGCAATCAGCCCCAGCATTTT; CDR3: CATGQPGGNQPQHF
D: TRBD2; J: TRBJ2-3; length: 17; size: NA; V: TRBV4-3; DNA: TGTGCCTGCAGCCAACAAGGACTAGCGGGGGCCACAGATACGCAGTATTTT; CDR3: CACSQQGLAGATDTQYF
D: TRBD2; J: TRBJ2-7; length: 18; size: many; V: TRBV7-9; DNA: TGTGCCAGCACGCCCTTAACCGGGACTAGCGGGAGTAGATACGAGCAGTACTTC; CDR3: CASTPLTGTSGSRYEQYF
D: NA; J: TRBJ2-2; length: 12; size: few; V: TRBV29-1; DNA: TGCAGCGCCGAACGGTACACCGGGGAGCTGTTTTTT; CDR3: CSAERYTGELFF
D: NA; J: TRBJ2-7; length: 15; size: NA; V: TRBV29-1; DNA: TGCAGCGTTGTTGAGAACAGGCAAAACCCCTACGATCAGTGCTTC; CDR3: CSVVENRQNPYDQCF
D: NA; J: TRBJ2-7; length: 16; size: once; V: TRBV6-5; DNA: TGTGCCAGCAGGCCCGGACAAGTAGCATCCTTTTTCGAGCAGTACTTC; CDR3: CASRPGQVASFFEQYF
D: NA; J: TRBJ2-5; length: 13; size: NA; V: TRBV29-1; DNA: TGCAGCGTTGAAAAGGGAGCGGAAGAGACCCGGTACTTC; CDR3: CSVEKGAEETRYF
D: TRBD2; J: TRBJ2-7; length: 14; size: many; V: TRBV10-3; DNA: TGTGTCATCAGTGCCCAGCGGGAGGTATACGAGCAGTACTTC; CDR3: CVISAQREVYEQYF
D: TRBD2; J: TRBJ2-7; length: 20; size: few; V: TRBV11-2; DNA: TGTGCCAGCAGCTTGAGGGAGGGGAGGACTAGCGGGCTCAGCCCCTACGAGCAGTACTTC; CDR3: CASSLREGRTSGLSPYEQYF